This T cell receptor (beta chain) was captured by sequencing in a study of blood T cell repertoires in COVID-19. Clones were sequenced by immunoSEQ multiplex PCR, and TCRdb holds only the in-frame ones, with some missing. The sample yields 300,000 to 450,000 clones, approximately 91% seen once. CDR3 length equals 13 residues. Unmatched junction bases numbered 4, after V lost 6 bases and J lost 3 bases. The chain couples TRBV12-3 or TRBV12-4 to TRBJ1-2; 7 nucleotides line up with TRBD1. Sample: PBMCs or T cells enriched from blood (not recorded which). This receptor was identified in a woman in her 30s who had been exposed to COVID-19. For the CDR3, the DNA is TGTGCCAGCAGCGCAGGGGGTTACTATGGCTACACCTTC. This codes for CASSAGGYYGYTF.